This T cell receptor (beta chain) was recovered during a study of T cells expressing NK-cell markers. Looking at the study overall: All TCR beta repertoires analysed originated from sorted CD3+CD56+NKG2C+, CD3+CD56+NKG2C- and CD3+CD56-NKG2C+ T cells. Most of the eight sequenced donors tested HCMV-seropositive; one tested seronegative.

The germline CDR1 and CDR2 sequences are DFQATT and SNEGSKA (reference sequence). The CDR3 sequence is 13 residues long. Scientists made TCR beta cDNA using 5'RACE template switching with UMIs. TCRdb reprocessed the 5' RACE reads; each CDR3 protein has one entry and no DNA is given. This sample contains 250,000 or so distinct CDR3 sequences. This TCR was recovered from a woman aged 18-70 years in good health. Sequenced sample: blood T cells: a sorted CD56 or NKG2C T cell subset, CD4+ or CD8+ T cells, or bulk PBMC T cells (not recorded which). V usage is TRBV20-1 and J usage is TRBJ1-1. This CDR3 is CSARVRFNTEAFF.